The present T cell receptor beta chain was sequenced within a study of beta chain features in type 1 diabetes. Study-wide points: In every one of the four CD4+ subsets, TCRB CDR3s were moderately but significantly shorter in Type 1 diabetes patients.

The isolated RNA, all of it, was reverse transcribed, so expressed TCRB transcripts were what got sequenced. Measured with immunoSEQ multiplex PCR; TCRdb has only the in-frame clones, and not every one. Of more than 300,000 clones detected, around a tenth appear once; the ten largest clones hold roughly 0.54%. This clone was counted a few times. Its specificity is not known. V dropped 3 bases and J dropped 0 bases, with 6 bases sitting between them. This CDR3 comprises 15 residues. The V gene's germline CDR1 is SGHTA and CDR2 FQGTGA. The authors sorted CD4+ naive, central memory, regulatory and stem cell-like memory cells via CD45RO/CCR7/CD25/CD127/CD95/CD27.

The material sequenced was central memory CD4+ T cells from blood. The V gene is TRBV7-3, the J gene TRBJ2-6, with D tentatively TRBD2 (5 bases). The TCR was taken from a young man with type 1 diabetes. The CDR3 DNA is TGTGCCAGCAGCTTGGGGAGCTCTGGGGCCAACGTCCTGACTTTC. It translates to CASSLGSSGANVLTF.